The T cell receptor (beta chain) under discussion was sequenced for a study of identical twins. Study results and limitations: Insertions were fewer in abundant cord blood beta clonotypes, whereas memory repertoires showed none of this pattern. In zero-insertion analyses, partial confounding could arise from invariant MAIT and iNKT cells.

From germline, CDR1 is DFQATT and CDR2 SNEGSKA (reference sequence). CDR3 length: 16 residues. V was cut by 4 bases and J by 0 bases, with 16 bases left in between. Among all donors, each was a healthy Caucasian. With template switching, a universal primer site was added, and the cDNA carried unique molecular identifiers. In TCRdb, the 5' RACE reads were re-called with MiXCR into one record per CDR3 protein. The profile shows roughly 250,000 distinct CDR3 sequences, approximately 7% of them singletons. Concerning this clonotype: Its antigen is as yet unknown.

This sample was also put to use in a study of yellow fever vaccine responses in identical twins.

Sequenced material: memory (CD45RO+) T cells sorted from blood. The TCR originated in a woman under 30 in good health. This chain links TRBV20-1 with TRBJ1-5; tentatively, D is TRBD1 (6 bases). Here the CDR3 reads CSATPAQGYSNQPQHF. The DNA for the CDR3 is TGCAGTGCTACCCCGGCGCAGGGGTATAGCAATCAGCCCCAGCATTTT.